The clone carrying this TCR beta chain was found many times. Its antigen is as yet unknown. Time point indicated: patch test 2, 6 weeks after DPC sensitization. Treatment reported: therapeutic diphenylcyclopropenone sensitization with weekly scalp DPC. Extraction of total RNA was performed on unfractionated whole blood. TCRdb analysed the RACE reads with MiXCR anew, one entry per CDR3 protein. The sample includes under 85,000 distinct CDR3 sequences, 9% to 12% seen only once; the top ten take roughly 6.8%. The data stem from a study of human T cells and chemical hapten exposure. General study results and limits: Relative to controls, expanded TCRs formed significantly more large CDR3 similarity clusters.

V shed 0 bases and J 7 bases; nucleotides not matched to a gene: 7. Looked up from germline, CDR1 is LGHNA and CDR2 is YNFKEQ. CDR3 length: 15 residues. The V and J genes are TRBV4-2 and TRBJ2-7, with 9 bases lining up with TRBD2. The TCR sequence derives from a woman between 50 and 59 years old with alopecia areata. Some clones in this sample may be carry-over from other donors' samples. Here the sequenced sample was whole blood, taken in connection with sensitization to the hapten diphenylcyclopropenone (DPC). CDR3 loop: CASSQDPSGAFEQYF. The CDR3 DNA reads as TGTGCCAGCAGCCAAGACCCTAGCGGGGCCTTTGAGCAGTACTTC.